Listed here are 22 T cell receptor beta chains from one sample, sequenced in a study of blood T cell repertoires in COVID-19. Only in-frame clones appear in the TCRdb table, and some are missing; sequencing was by immunoSEQ multiplex PCR. This table has about 400,000 clones, about 88% appearing once. Sequencing was done on a sample of peripheral blood. These receptors all come from a human donor in a cohort sampled during active COVID-19.

As for this clone: Different DNA sequences within this sample yield the same CDR3. CDR3 DNA: TGTGCCAGCTCACCACGGCAGCAAGAGACCCAGTACTTC. This encodes CASSPRQQETQYF. The rearrangement links TRBV18 to TRBJ2-5; no definite D call. This CDR3 comprises 13 residues. Trimming pared 1 base from V and 2 bases from J, leaving 5 bases between. CDR1 is KGHSH, CDR2 LQKENI, per germline. The whole variable domain, remainder taken from reference TRBV18 and TRBJ2-5, is NAGVMQNPRHLVRRRGQEARLRCSPMKGHSHVYWYRQLPEEGLKFMVYLQKENIIDESGMPKERFSAEFPKEGPSILRIQQVVRGDSAAYFCASSPRQQETQYFGPGTRLLVL.

Here the CDR3 reads CASSLGPARVYYGYTF. DNA of the CDR3: TGTGCCAGCAGCTTGGGTCCTGCTCGGGTATACTATGGCTACACCTTC. This rearrangement joins TRBV5-5 to TRBJ1-2; no firm D call. Trimming removed 0 bases from V and 3 bases from J, with 15 bases in between. This CDR3 comprises 16 residues. Germline V CDR1 and CDR2: SGHKS, YYEKEE (reference sequence).

The gene calls are TRBV18 and TRBJ1-5, with 7 bases that match TRBD1. In germline, CDR1 is KGHSH, CDR2 LQKENI. The CDR3 runs to 14 residues. V was pared by 6 bases and J by 4 bases, with 6 bases of the junction left unmatched. The CDR3 loop reads CASSRAGGNQPQHF. DNA of the CDR3: TGTGCCAGCTCTAGAGCAGGGGGAAATCAGCCCCAGCATTTT.

This clone was observed once. This rearrangement joins TRBV6-5 to TRBJ2-3; the D gene is possibly TRBD2 (6 bases). The CDR3 totals 15 residues. Germline CDR1 MNHEY, CDR2 SVGAGI. The V gene lost 7 bases and the J gene lost 2 bases, with 16 bases spanning the gap. The CDR3 reads CASKSPGLPTDTQYF. CDR3 in DNA: TGTGCCAGCAAGTCTCCGGGACTTCCCACAGATACGCAGTATTTT.

As to this clone: Other DNA sequences from this sample encode an identical CDR3 as well. This sequence joins TRBV18 and TRBJ1-1; no reliable D call. Trimming cost V 3 bases and J 0 bases, with 5 bases left between them. The CDR3 runs 13 residues. Germline V lookup: CDR1 KGHSH, CDR2 LQKENI. CDR3 protein: CASSPALNTEAFF. In DNA, the CDR3 is TGTGCCAGCTCACCGGCCCTGAACACTGAAGCTTTCTTT.

The chain joins TRBV6-5 to TRBJ2-7, with 8 bases fitting TRBD1. The germline V gene has CDR1 MNHEY and CDR2 SVGAGI. The CDR3 covers 13 residues. V trimming: 10 bases; J trimming: 6 bases; junction bases outside the gene matches: 11. Here the CDR3 reads CATAPQTGAEQYF. The CDR3 nucleotides read TGTGCCACCGCGCCACAGACAGGGGCCGAGCAGTACTTC.

This clone has just a few counts. The chain has TRBV2 and TRBJ1-6; TRBD1 aligns across 7 bases. This CDR3 has 15 residues. CDR1 and CDR2 (germline): SNHLY, FYNNEI. The J segment lost 0 bases and the V segment lost 10 bases, leaving 6 bases of the junction unmatched. The CDR3 sequence: CAIKTGSSYNSPLHF. The DNA of the CDR3 is TGTGCCATCAAGACAGGGAGCTCCTATAATTCACCCCTCCACTTT.

The chain employs TRBV19 and TRBJ2-5; 7 nucleotides align to TRBD1. Germline lookup yields CDR1 LNHDA and CDR2 SQIVND (reference sequence). The CDR3 totals 14 residues. With 5 bases clipped from V and 7 bases from J, the junction kept 10 bases outside the gene matches. The CDR3 protein is CASSPRQGGWTQYF. In DNA form, the CDR3 reads TGTGCCAGTAGTCCCCGACAGGGCGGGTGGACCCAGTACTTC. Filled out from reference TRBV19 and TRBJ2-5, the complete variable domain reads DGGITQSPKYLFRKEGQNVTLSCEQNLNHDAMYWYRQDPGQGLRLIYYSQIVNDFQKGDIAEGYSVSREKKESFPLTVTSAQKNPTAFYLCASSPRQGGWTQYFGPGTRLLVL.

The chain combines TRBV4-2 with TRBJ1-1, with a weak D call TRBD1 (5 bases). The ends were cut back, 8 bases at V and 5 bases at J, with 27 bases in the middle. Per germline, CDR1 LGHNA and CDR2 YNFKEQ. The CDR3 covers 17 residues. The CDR3 DNA is TGTGCCAGCTTGCCCCCTGGCATCGGGGGATCCGGAACTGAAGCTTTCTTT. Translation: CASLPPGIGGSGTEAFF.

This clone was observed a few times. The V gene is TRBV7-3, the J gene TRBJ1-6, with 9 bases that match TRBD1. This CDR3 is 17 amino acids long. Germline CDR1 SGHTA, CDR2 FQGTGA. V was clipped by 0 bases and J by 8 bases; unmatched bases: 8. DNA for the CDR3: TGTGCCAGCAGCTTAACCCCGAGACAGGGGGGAGATTCACCCCTCCACTTT. Protein: CASSLTPRQGGDSPLHF. The full variable domain, completed using reference TRBV7-3 and TRBJ1-6, is GAGVSQTPSNKVTEKGKYVELRCDPISGHTALYWYRQSLGQGPEFLIYFQGTGAADDSGLPNDRFFAVRPEGSVSTLKIQRTERGDSAVYLCASSLTPRQGGDSPLHFGNGTRLTVT.

This chain links TRBV2 with TRBJ2-7; 8 bases line up with TRBD2. Germline V gene sequence: CDR1 SNHLY, CDR2 FYNNEI. The V and J ends lost 4 bases and 2 bases, in that order; junction bases with no gene match: 7. The length of the CDR3 is 15 residues. CDR3 sequence (DNA): TGTGCCAGCAGTGCATCGGCGGGGGGTGCCTACGAGCAGTACTTC. Encoded protein: CASSASAGGAYEQYF.

This chain links TRBV24-1 with TRBJ1-5; D uncertain. Germline lookup yields CDR1 KGHDR and CDR2 SFDVKD. CDR3 length: 11 residues. V lost 10 bases to trimming and J lost 1 base, with 4 bases between them. The CDR3 here is CATASNQPQHF. CDR3 nucleotide sequence: TGTGCCACAGCCAGCAATCAGCCCCAGCATTTT.

DNA for the CDR3: TGCGCCAGCAGCCAAGAGGGATACCTGACTAGGCCAAATGAGCAGTTCTTC. Its protein product is CASSQEGYLTRPNEQFF. The rearrangement joins TRBV4-1 to TRBJ2-1; D may be TRBD2 (6 bases). Germline-derived CDR1 and CDR2 are MGHRA and YSYEKL. V was shortened by 0 bases and J by 7 bases, with 19 bases between the two germline ends. This CDR3 region has 17 residues.

The genes are TRBV27 and TRBJ2-3; D is unresolved. Trimming left V 5 bases short and J 4 bases short, with 19 bases between. Looked up from germline, CDR1 is MNHEY and CDR2 is SMNVEV (reference sequence). This CDR3 spans 16 amino acids. CDR3 region: CASSPHNPLIADTQYF. For the CDR3, the DNA is TGTGCCAGCAGTCCCCACAACCCCCTTATCGCAGATACGCAGTATTTT.

The chain uses TRBV27 and TRBJ2-1; TRBD1 matches at 9 bases. Losses at the gene ends were 8 bases for V and 8 bases for J; bases not matched to a gene: 7. This CDR3 region has 13 residues. Germline CDR1 MNHEY, CDR2 SMNVEV (reference sequence). The chain's CDR3 is CASRRTGEDEQFF. CDR3 coding DNA: TGTGCCAGCCGGAGGACAGGGGAGGATGAGCAGTTCTTC.

This chain connects TRBV5-8 to TRBJ1-5; D may be TRBD1 (5 bases). Trimming shortened V by 6 bases and J by 2 bases, and 15 bases separated the two germline ends. The CDR3 is 15 residues long. Per the germline V gene, CDR1 is SGHTS and CDR2 is YDEGEE. The CDR3 DNA follows: TGTGCCAGCAACGCCCGGGGAGGGGGCAATCAGCCCCAGCATTTT. It translates to CASNARGGGNQPQHF.

The chain has TRBV6-4 and TRBJ2-3, with TRBD1 identical over 9 bases. Germline V CDR1 and CDR2: MRHNA, SNTAGT. The V segment lost 3 bases and the J segment 3 bases; nucleotides outside the gene matches: 4. The CDR3 is made up of 15 amino acids. The CDR3 nucleotides are TGTGCCAGCAGTGAGGGGGACAGGGCAACAGATACGCAGTATTTT. It yields the protein CASSEGDRATDTQYF.

The CDR3 DNA reads as TGTGCCAGCAACCCCTCTCTGGGACAGGGGAACACCGGGGAGCTGTTTTTT. This codes for CASNPSLGQGNTGELFF. The rearrangement joins TRBV28 to TRBJ2-2; 9 bases fit TRBD1. Germline V CDR1 and CDR2: MDHEN, SYDVKM. V shed 7 bases, J shed 1 base, and the junction held 10 bases outside the gene matches. The CDR3 is 17 residues long.

This clone appeared a single time. The chain is built from TRBV19 and TRBJ2-3; the D gene is possibly TRBD1 (6 bases). The CDR3 contains 14 residues. The germline V gene has CDR1 LNHDA and CDR2 SQIVND (reference sequence). The V end was cut by 4 bases, the J end by 3 bases, with 11 bases between. The CDR3 DNA reads as TGTGCCAGTAGTACGCAGGGGAGTACAGATACGCAGTATTTT. It encodes CASSTQGSTDTQYF.

The chain couples TRBV4-1 to TRBJ2-2, with 7 bases that match TRBD1. The CDR3 runs 18 residues. Per the germline V gene, CDR1 is MGHRA and CDR2 is YSYEKL. V dropped 4 bases and J dropped 5; count of bases not matched to a gene: 16. DNA of the CDR3: TGCGCCAGCAGCCTAGCAACAGGGGCGAACTCCCCGACCGGGGAGCTGTTTTTT. Protein product: CASSLATGANSPTGELFF.

The rearrangement uses TRBV3-1 (or the pseudogene TRBV3-2) and TRBJ2-7; 7 bases are a match to TRBD1. V lost 1 base to trimming and J lost 6 bases; unmatched junction nucleotides: 9. Per germline, CDR1 LGHDT and CDR2 YNNKEL (reference sequence). The CDR3 covers 15 residues. The CDR3 region has the DNA TGTGCCAGCAGCCAAGGATTCGAGGGGGCGCGCGAGCAGTACTTC. Its translation is CASSQGFEGAREQYF.

This chain links TRBV30 with TRBJ1-1; D perhaps matches TRBD1 (6 bases). The germline gives CDR1 GTSNPN, CDR2 SVGIG (reference sequence). Trimming took 4 bases from V and 11 from J, leaving 17 bases between them. The CDR3 runs 12 residues. CDR3 sequence: CAWIPTGSAAFF. CDR3 nucleotides: TGTGCCTGGATCCCAACAGGGTCGGCTGCTTTCTTT.